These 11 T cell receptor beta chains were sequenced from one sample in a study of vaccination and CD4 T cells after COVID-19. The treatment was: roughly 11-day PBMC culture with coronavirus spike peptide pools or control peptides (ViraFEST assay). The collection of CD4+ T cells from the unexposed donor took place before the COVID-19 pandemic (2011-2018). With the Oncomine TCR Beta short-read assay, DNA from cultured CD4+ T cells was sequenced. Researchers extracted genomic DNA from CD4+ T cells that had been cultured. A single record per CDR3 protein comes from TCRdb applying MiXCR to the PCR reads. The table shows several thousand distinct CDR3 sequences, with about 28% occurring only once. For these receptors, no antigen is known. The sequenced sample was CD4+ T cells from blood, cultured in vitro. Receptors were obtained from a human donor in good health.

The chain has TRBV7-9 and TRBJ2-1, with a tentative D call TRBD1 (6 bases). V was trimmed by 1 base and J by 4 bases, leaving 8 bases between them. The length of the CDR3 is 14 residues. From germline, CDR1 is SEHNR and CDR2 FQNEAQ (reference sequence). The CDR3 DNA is TGTGCCAGCAGCTTAGACAGGGTATACAATGAGCAGTTCTTC. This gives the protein CASSLDRVYNEQFF.

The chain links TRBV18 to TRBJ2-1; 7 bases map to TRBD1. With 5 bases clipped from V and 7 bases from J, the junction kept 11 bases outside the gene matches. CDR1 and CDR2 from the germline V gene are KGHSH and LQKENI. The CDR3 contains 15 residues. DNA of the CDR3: TGTGCCAGCTCAACAAGACAGGGTTCGCAGAATGAGCAGTTCTTC. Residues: CASSTRQGSQNEQFF.

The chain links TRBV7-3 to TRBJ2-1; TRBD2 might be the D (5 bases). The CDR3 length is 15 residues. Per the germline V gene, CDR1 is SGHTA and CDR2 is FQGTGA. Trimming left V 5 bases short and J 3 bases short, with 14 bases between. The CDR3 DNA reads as TGTGCCAGCAGCCCTCTCGGAGGACTCTACAATGAGCAGTTCTTC. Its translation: CASSPLGGLYNEQFF.

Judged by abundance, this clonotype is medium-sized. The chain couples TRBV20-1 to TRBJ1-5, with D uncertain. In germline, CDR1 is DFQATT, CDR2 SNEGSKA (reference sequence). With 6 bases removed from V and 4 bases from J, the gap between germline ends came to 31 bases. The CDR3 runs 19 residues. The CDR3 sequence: CSAPPMREGVRLENQPQHF. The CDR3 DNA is TGCAGTGCCCCCCCGATGCGCGAGGGTGTGAGGTTGGAAAATCAGCCCCAGCATTTT.

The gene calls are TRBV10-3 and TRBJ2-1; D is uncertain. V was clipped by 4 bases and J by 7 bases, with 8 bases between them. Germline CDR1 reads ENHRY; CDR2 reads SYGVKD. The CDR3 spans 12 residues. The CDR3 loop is CAISGVGNEQFF. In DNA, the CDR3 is TGTGCCATCAGTGGGGTCGGTAATGAGCAGTTCTTC.

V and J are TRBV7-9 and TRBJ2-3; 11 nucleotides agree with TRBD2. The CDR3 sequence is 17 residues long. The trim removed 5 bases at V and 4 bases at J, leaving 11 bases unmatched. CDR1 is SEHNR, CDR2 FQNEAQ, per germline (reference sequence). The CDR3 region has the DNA TGTGCCAGCAGCCCGAGCCCCCCGGGACTAGCGGCAGATACGCAGTATTTT. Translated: CASSPSPPGLAADTQYF.

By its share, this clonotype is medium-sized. The CDR3 nucleotides are TGTGCCAGCGGGGTAGAACTAGGGCTGGCCGGGGTTAACTATGGCTACACCTTC. This encodes CASGVELGLAGVNYGYTF. This sequence joins TRBV21-1 and TRBJ1-2; the table's D call, TRBD1, has no DNA check behind it. TRBV21-1 is assigned pseudogene status. The CDR3 contains 18 residues.

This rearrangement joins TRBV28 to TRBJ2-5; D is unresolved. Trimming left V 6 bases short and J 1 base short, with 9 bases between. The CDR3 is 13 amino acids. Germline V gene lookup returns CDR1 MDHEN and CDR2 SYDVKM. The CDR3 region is CASSRPAQETQYF. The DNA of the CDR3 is TGTGCCAGCAGCCGACCGGCCCAAGAGACCCAGTACTTC.

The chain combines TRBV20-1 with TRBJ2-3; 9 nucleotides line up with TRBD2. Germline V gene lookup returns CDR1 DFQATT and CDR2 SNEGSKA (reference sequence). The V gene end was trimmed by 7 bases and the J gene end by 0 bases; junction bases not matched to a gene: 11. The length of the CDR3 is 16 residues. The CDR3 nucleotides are TGCAGTGTCCGGAGAGGACTAGCGTCAAGCACAGATACGCAGTATTTT. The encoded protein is CSVRRGLASSTDTQYF.

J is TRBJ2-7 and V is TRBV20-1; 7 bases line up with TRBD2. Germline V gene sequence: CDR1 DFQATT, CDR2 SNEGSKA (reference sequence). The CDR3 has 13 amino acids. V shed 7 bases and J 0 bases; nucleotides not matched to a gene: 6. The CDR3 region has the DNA TGCAGTGGGGAGCGGGGTAGCTCCTACGAGCAGTACTTC. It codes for CSGERGSSYEQYF.

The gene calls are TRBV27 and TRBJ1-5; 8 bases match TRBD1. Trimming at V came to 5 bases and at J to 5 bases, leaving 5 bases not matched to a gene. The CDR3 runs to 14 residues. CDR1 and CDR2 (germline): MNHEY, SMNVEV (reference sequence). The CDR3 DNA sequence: TGTGCCAGCAGTCTTCAGGGGGCCCATCAGCCCCAGCATTTT. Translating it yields CASSLQGAHQPQHF.